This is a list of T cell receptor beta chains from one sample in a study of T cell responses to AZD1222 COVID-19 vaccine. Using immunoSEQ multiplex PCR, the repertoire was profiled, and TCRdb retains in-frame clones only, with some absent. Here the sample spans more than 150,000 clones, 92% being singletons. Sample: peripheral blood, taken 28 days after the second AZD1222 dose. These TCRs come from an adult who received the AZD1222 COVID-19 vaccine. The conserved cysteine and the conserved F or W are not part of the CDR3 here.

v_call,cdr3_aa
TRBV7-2,ASSPTGGGSEAF
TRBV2,ASSLRNQPQH
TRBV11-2,ASSRLYEQF
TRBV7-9,ASSQTGGETEAF
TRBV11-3,ASSLAGGTEAF
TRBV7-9,ASSLLDSANYGYT
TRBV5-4,ASSLSVGSSYEQY
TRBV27,ASSSDLYEQY
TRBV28,ASSFPGLAGRDTQY
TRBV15,ATSSGRLYEQY
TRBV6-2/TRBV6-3,ASSYLRSLLSGTDTQY
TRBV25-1,ASSATIGQGAMDGYT
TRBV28,ASSFRRGARGTGELF
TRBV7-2,ASSLSREGYNEQF
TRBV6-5,ASSSAGTGYNQPQH